This TCR beta chain was recorded in a study of T-cell reconstitution after alpha-beta-depleted transplantation in children. This sample's TCRbeta library carried unique molecular identifier barcodes. TCRdb redid the calling of the PCR reads with MiXCR, one entry per CDR3 protein. In the table there are fewer than 550,000 distinct CDR3 sequences, around 16% of which are singletons. With V trimmed by 1 base and J by 0 bases, 7 bases remained unmatched. The CDR3 is 17 amino acids. Germline CDR1 is LGHNA and CDR2 is YSLEER. Findings of the study overall: Approximately two months post-transplant, alpha-beta T cells reportedly originated from several hundred expanded graft clones. From surviving recipient T cells and thymic progenitors came the high day-60 TCRbeta diversity observed in some patients.

Remarks on this clonotype: What it recognizes is unknown.

V gene TRBV4-3 combines with J gene TRBJ2-7; 9 bases are shared with TRBD2. The origin of this receptor is a boy under two years old who had a stem cell transplant for Wiskott-Aldrich syndrome, so the T cells may come from the graft donor. The sample here was PBMCs, mostly from graft donor cells, taken 360 days after TCRalphabeta/CD19-depleted stem cell transplant. The CDR3 loop is CASSQGLSSGASYEQYF. DNA of the CDR3: TGCGCCAGCAGCCAAGGCCTCTCTAGCGGGGCCTCCTACGAGCAGTACTTC.